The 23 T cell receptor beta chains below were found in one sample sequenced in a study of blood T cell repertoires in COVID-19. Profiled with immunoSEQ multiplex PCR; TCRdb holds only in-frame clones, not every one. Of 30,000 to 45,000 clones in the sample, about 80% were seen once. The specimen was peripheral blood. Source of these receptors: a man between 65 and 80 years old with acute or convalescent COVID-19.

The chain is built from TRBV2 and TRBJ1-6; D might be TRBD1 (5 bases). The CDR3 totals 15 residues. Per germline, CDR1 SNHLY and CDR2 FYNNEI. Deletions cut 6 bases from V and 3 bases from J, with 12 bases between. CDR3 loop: CASRDNSNYNSPLHF. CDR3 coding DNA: TGTGCCAGCAGGGACAACAGCAACTATAATTCACCCCTCCACTTT.

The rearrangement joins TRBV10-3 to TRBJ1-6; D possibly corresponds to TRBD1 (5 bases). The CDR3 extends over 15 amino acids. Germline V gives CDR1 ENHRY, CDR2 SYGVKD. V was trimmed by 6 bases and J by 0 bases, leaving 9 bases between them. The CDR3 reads CAIRGDSSYNSPLHF. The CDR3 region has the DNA TGTGCCATCAGAGGCGACAGCTCCTATAATTCACCCCTCCACTTT.

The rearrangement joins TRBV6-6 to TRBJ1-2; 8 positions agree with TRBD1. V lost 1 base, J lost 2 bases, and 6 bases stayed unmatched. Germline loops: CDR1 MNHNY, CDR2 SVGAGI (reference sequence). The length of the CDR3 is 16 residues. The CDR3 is CASSYLKTGENYGYTF. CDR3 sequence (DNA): TGTGCCAGCAGTTACTTGAAGACAGGGGAAAACTATGGCTACACCTTC.

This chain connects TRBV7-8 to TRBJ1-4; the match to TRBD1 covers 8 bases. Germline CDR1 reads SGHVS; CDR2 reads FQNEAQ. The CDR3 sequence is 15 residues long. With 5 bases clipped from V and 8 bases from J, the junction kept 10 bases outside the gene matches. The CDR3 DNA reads TGTGCCAGCAGCCGTGATTCAGGGGGCAACGAAAAACTGTTTTTT. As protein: CASSRDSGGNEKLFF.

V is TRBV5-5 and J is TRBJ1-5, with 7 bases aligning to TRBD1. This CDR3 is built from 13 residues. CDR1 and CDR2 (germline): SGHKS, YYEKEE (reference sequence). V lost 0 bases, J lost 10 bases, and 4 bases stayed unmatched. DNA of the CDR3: TGTGCCAGCAGCTTGGACAGGGGTCGACCCCAGCATTTT. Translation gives CASSLDRGRPQHF.

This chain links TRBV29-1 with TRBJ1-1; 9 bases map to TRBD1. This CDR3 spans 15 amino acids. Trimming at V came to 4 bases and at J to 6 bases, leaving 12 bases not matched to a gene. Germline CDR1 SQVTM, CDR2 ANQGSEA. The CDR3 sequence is CSVVLTGGIVPEAFF. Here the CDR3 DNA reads TGCAGCGTTGTCCTGACAGGGGGTATCGTTCCTGAAGCTTTCTTT.

The CDR3 is CASMSRATNEKLFF. CDR3 in DNA: TGTGCCAGCATGAGCAGGGCCACTAATGAAAAACTGTTTTTT. The V and J genes are TRBV2 and TRBJ1-4; the D gene is possibly TRBD1 (5 bases). The V and J ends lost 7 bases and 2 bases respectively, with 11 bases between them. The CDR3 length is 14 residues. CDR1 and CDR2 from the germline V gene are SNHLY and FYNNEI.

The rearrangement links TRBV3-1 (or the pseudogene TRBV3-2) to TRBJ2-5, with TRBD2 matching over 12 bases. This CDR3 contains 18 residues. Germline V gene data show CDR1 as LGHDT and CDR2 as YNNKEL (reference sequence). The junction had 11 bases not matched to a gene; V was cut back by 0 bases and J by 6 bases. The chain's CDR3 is CASSQDGKLAGGLKTQYF. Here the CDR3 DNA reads TGTGCCAGCAGCCAAGATGGGAAACTAGCGGGGGGTCTGAAGACCCAGTACTTC.

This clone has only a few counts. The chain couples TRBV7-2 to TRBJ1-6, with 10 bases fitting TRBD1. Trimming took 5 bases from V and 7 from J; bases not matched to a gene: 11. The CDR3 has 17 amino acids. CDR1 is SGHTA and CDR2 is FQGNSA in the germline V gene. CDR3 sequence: CASSQRPGQGWNSPLHF. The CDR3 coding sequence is TGTGCCAGCAGCCAAAGACCGGGACAGGGGTGGAATTCACCCCTCCACTTT. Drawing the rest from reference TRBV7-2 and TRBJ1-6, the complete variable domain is GAGVSQSPSNKVTEKGKDVELRCDPISGHTALYWYRQSLGQGLEFLIYFQGNSAPDKSGLPSDRFSAERTGGSVSTLTIQRTQQEDSAVYLCASSQRPGQGWNSPLHFGNGTRLTVT.

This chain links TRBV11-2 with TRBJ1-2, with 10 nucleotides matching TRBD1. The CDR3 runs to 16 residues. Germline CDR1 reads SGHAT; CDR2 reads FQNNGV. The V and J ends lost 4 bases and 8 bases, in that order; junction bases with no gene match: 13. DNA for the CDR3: TGTGCCAGCAGCTCCCAGACGGGACAGGGGCGCATCGGCTACACCTTC. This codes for CASSSQTGQGRIGYTF.

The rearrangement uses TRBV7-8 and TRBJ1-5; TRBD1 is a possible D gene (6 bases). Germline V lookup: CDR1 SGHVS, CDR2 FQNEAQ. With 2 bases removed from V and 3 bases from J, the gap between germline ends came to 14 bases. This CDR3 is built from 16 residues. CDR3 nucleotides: TGTGCCAGCAGCTTAACGACAGGAGACCTCAATCAGCCCCAGCATTTT. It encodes CASSLTTGDLNQPQHF.

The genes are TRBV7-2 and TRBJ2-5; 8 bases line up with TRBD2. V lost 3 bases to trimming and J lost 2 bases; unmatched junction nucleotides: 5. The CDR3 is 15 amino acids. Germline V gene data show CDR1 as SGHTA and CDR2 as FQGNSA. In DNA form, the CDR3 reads TGTGCCAGCAGCTTGGGCGGGGGGTTTCAAGAGACCCAGTACTTC. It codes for CASSLGGGFQETQYF.

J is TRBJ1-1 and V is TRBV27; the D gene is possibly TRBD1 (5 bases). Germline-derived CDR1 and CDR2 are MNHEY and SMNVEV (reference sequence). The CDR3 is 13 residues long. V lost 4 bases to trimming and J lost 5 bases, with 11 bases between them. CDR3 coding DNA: TGTGCCAGCAGTTACCAGGGAAGGACTGAAGCTTTCTTT. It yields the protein CASSYQGRTEAFF.

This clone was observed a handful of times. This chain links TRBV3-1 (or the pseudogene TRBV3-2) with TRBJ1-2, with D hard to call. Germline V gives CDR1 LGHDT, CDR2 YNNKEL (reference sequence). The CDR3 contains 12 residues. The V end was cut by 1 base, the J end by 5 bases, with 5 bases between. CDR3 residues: CASSQGEYGYTF. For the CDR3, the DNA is TGTGCCAGCAGCCAAGGAGAGTATGGCTACACCTTC.

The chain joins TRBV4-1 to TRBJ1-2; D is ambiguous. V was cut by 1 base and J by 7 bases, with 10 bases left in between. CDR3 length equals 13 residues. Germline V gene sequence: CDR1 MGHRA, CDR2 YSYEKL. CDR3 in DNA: TGCGCCAGCAGCCAAGCAGGTGTCGGTGGCTACACCTTC. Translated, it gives CASSQAGVGGYTF.

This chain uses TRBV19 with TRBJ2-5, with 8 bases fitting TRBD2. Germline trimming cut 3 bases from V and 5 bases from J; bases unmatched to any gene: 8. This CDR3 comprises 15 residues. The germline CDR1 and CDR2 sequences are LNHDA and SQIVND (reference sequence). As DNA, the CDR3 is TGTGCCAGTAGTATTCTTAGCGGGGCGAAGGAGACCCAGTACTTC. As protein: CASSILSGAKETQYF.

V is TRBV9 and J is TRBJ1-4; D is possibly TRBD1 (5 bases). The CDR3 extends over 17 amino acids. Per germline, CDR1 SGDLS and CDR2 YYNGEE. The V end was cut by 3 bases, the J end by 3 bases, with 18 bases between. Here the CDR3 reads CASSAGLGGGANEKLFF. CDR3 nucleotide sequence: TGTGCCAGCAGCGCCGGCCTGGGCGGGGGAGCTAATGAAAAACTGTTTTTT.

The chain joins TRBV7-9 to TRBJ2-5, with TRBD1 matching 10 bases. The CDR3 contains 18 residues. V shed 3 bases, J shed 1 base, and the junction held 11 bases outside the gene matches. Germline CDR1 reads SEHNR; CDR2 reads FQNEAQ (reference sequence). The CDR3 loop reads CASSLGLPGQGSQETQYF. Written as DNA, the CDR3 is TGTGCCAGCAGCTTGGGCCTACCGGGACAGGGGAGCCAAGAGACCCAGTACTTC.

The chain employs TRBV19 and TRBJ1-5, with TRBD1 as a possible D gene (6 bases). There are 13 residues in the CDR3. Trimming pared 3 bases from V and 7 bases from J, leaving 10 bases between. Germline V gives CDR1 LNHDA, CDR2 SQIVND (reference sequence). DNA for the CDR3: TGTGCCAGTAGTATTGACAGGACCCAGCCCCAGCATTTT. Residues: CASSIDRTQPQHF.

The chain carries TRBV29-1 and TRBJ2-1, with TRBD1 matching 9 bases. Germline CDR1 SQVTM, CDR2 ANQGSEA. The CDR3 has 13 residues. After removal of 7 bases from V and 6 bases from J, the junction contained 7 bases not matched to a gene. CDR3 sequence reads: CSAGTGNGNEQFF. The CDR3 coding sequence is TGCAGCGCTGGGACAGGGAACGGCAATGAGCAGTTCTTC.

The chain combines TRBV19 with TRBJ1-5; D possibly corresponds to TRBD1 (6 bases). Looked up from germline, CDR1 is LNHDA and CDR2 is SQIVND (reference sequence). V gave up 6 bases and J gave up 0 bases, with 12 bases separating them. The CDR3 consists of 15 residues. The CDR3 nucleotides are TGTGCCAGTAGGCTGACAGGAAATAGCAATCAGCCCCAGCATTTT. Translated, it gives CASRLTGNSNQPQHF.

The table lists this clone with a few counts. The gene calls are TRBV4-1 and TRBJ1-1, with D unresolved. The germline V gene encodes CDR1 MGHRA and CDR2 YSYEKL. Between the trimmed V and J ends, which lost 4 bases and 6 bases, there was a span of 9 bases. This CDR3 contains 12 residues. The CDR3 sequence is CASSPNGAEAFF. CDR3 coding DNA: TGCGCCAGCAGCCCCAATGGAGCTGAAGCTTTCTTT.

CDR3 amino acids: CASSPPGSPKDTQYF. In nucleotides, the CDR3 is TGTGCCAGCAGCCCTCCGGGATCCCCCAAAGATACGCAGTATTTT. The chain recombines TRBV3-1 (or the pseudogene TRBV3-2) with TRBJ2-3, with D possibly matching TRBD2 (5 bases). The V end was cut by 4 bases, the J end by 5 bases, with 16 bases between. Germline CDR1 and CDR2: LGHDT and YNNKEL (reference sequence). The CDR3 is 15 amino acids.